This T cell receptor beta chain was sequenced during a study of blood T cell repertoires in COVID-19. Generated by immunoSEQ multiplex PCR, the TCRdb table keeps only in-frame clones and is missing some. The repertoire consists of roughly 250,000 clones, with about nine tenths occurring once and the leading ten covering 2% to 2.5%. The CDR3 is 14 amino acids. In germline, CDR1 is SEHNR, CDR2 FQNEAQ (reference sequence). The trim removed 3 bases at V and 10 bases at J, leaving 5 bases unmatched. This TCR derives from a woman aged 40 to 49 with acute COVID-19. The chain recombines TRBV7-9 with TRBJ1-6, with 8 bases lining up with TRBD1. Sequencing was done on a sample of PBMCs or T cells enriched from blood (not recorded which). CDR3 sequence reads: CASSFEQGGSPLHF. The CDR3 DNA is TGTGCCAGCAGCTTTGAACAGGGGGGCTCACCCCTCCACTTT. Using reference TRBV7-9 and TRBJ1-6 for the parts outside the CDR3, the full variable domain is DTGVSQNPRHKITKRGQNVTFRCDPISEHNRLYWYRQTLGQGPEFLTYFQNEAQLEKSRLLSDRFSAERPKGSFSTLEIQRTEQGDSAMYLCASSFEQGGSPLHFGNGTRLTVT.